What follows are 21 T cell receptor beta chains derived from one specimen sequenced in a study of T cell clones after liver transplantation (dated by TCRdb to about 2019). Library construction relied on the immunoSEQ multiplex PCR assay. As stored in TCRdb, this immuneACCESS dataset retains in-frame rearrangements with V and J assigned. A fraction of the clones does not appear; measured against another copy, unresolved V genes explain less than half of the discrepancy, and the remainder lacks a known reason. Counted in this sample were fewer than 65,000 clones; over 60% of them appeared once. The biggest ten clones account for 8% to 10% of the sample. This specimen consisted of CD4+ T cells from blood, obtained at the 22-month timepoint. The receptors originated from a human patient who received a liver transplant. Some T cells present after a transplant may be cells of the graft donor.

J is TRBJ1-2 and V is TRBV6-1; no reliable D call. Germline V lookup: CDR1 MNHNS, CDR2 SASEGT. CDR3 length: 13 residues. V was shortened by 7 bases and J by 6 bases, with 15 bases between the two germline ends. The CDR3 coding sequence is TGTGCCAGCACTGATACAAGGAGACATGGCTACACCTTC. It specifies CASTDTRRHGYTF.

The genes are TRBV4-1 and TRBJ2-1; TRBD1 matches 7 bases. The V segment lost 0 bases and the J segment 4 bases; nucleotides outside the gene matches: 3. The germline CDR1 and CDR2 sequences are MGHRA and YSYEKL. The CDR3 extends over 15 amino acids. CDR3 loop: CASSQDWTGYNEQFF. The CDR3 nucleotides read TGCGCCAGCAGCCAAGACTGGACAGGTTACAATGAGCAGTTCTTC.

V usage is TRBV2 and J usage is TRBJ2-1; 10 bases fit TRBD2. Trimming removed 6 bases from V and 6 bases from J; junction bases left unmatched: 8. CDR1 and CDR2 from the germline V gene are SNHLY and FYNNEI. The length of the CDR3 is 15 residues. The CDR3 sequence is CASSDKRGGFNEQFF. CDR3 nucleotides: TGTGCCAGCAGCGACAAGCGGGGGGGCTTCAATGAGCAGTTCTTC.

This clone appeared a few times. This chain joins TRBV7-2 and TRBJ1-5; D not resolved. This CDR3 region has 17 residues. V lost 1 base to trimming and J lost 0 bases, with 13 bases between them. In germline, CDR1 is SGHTA, CDR2 FQGNSA. CDR3 loop: CASSLVGVGNSNQPQHF. The CDR3 nucleotides are TGTGCCAGCAGCTTAGTTGGGGTTGGGAATAGCAATCAGCCCCAGCATTTT.

This chain connects TRBV6-4 to TRBJ2-1; the match to TRBD2 covers 14 bases. V trimming: 5 bases; J trimming: 7 bases; junction bases outside the gene matches: 13. The CDR3 runs 18 residues. Germline V gives CDR1 MRHNA, CDR2 SNTAGT. CDR3 residues: CASSLTDFGLAGGNEQFF. CDR3 coding DNA: TGTGCCAGCAGTCTGACCGACTTCGGACTAGCGGGGGGAAATGAGCAGTTCTTC.

The V call is TRBV7-3, the J call TRBJ1-1; no clear D. Germline CDR1 reads SGHTA; CDR2 reads FQGTGA. The CDR3 has 15 residues. Trimming removed 2 bases at V and 5 bases at J, with 15 bases between. CDR3 residues: CASSLHGTRGTEAFF. CDR3 in DNA: TGTGCCAGCAGCTTACACGGAACCCGAGGAACTGAAGCTTTCTTT.

The chain employs TRBV29-1 and TRBJ2-6; D is unresolved. The V end was cut by 6 bases, the J end by 0 bases, with 9 bases between. The CDR3 runs 14 residues. Germline V gives CDR1 SQVTM, CDR2 ANQGSEA. The CDR3 loop reads CSVVGFSGANVLTF. In DNA, the CDR3 is TGCAGCGTGGTCGGATTCTCTGGGGCCAACGTCCTGACTTTC. Complete variable domain (other parts from reference TRBV29-1 and TRBJ2-6): SAVISQKPSRDICQRGTSLTIQCQVDSQVTMMFWYRQQPGQSLTLIATANQGSEATYESGFVIDKFPISRPNLTFSTLTVSNMSPEDSSIYLCSVVGFSGANVLTFGAGSRLTVL.

The rearrangement joins TRBV11-3 to TRBJ2-2; D may be TRBD1 or TRBD2 (5 bases each). The V end lost 5 bases, the J end lost 4 bases, and 11 bases lay between the germline ends. The CDR3 extends over 14 amino acids. Germline CDR1 and CDR2: SGHNT and YENEEA. The CDR3, as DNA: TGTGCCAGCAGCCCGGGACGGATCACCGGGGAGCTGTTTTTT. Its translation: CASSPGRITGELFF.

This sequence joins TRBV6-4 and TRBJ2-7; possibly TRBD2 for D (6 bases). Germline V gene data show CDR1 as MRHNA and CDR2 as SNTAGT. Trimming cost V 1 base and J 2 bases, with 21 bases left between them. The CDR3 spans 18 residues. CDR3 region: CASSDCSLSGDGTYEQYF. The CDR3 DNA reads as TGTGCCAGCAGTGACTGTTCCCTATCGGGGGACGGAACCTACGAGCAGTACTTC.

J is TRBJ1-1 and V is TRBV7-3; TRBD1 matches at 7 bases. The ends lost 8 bases at V and 4 bases at J; junction bases unmatched: 7. Looked up from germline, CDR1 is SGHTA and CDR2 is FQGTGA. The CDR3 length is 13 residues. Here the CDR3 reads CASSRQGGTEAFF. The CDR3 nucleotides read TGTGCCAGCTCCAGACAGGGAGGCACTGAAGCTTTCTTT.

The V and J genes are TRBV7-6 and TRBJ2-7; tentatively, D is TRBD1 or TRBD2 (5 bases each). From germline, CDR1 is SGHVS and CDR2 FNYEAQ. CDR3 size: 13 residues. V was cut by 1 base and J by 3 bases, with 7 bases left in between. DNA of the CDR3: TGTGCCAGCAGCTTAGGGGACGACTACGAGCAGTACTTC. This codes for CASSLGDDYEQYF.

This clone showed up just a few times. The chain recombines TRBV7-2 with TRBJ1-2, with 9 bases that match TRBD1. Germline CDR1 SGHTA, CDR2 FQGNSA. The CDR3 has 17 residues. Trimming took 3 bases from V and 0 from J; bases not matched to a gene: 8. CDR3 sequence reads: CASSLGQGGGSNYGYTF. CDR3 in DNA: TGTGCCAGCAGCTTGGGACAGGGTGGGGGATCTAACTATGGCTACACCTTC.

This clone was recorded a few times. The chain has TRBV4-2 and TRBJ1-2, with 7 bases identical to TRBD1. CDR1 is LGHNA and CDR2 is YNFKEQ in the germline V gene. The CDR3 runs 16 residues. V shed 0 bases and J 3 bases; nucleotides not matched to a gene: 7. The chain's CDR3 is CASSQEIRGLDYGYTF. In nucleotides, the CDR3 is TGTGCCAGCAGCCAAGAGATAAGGGGGCTTGACTATGGCTACACCTTC.

The chain recombines TRBV14 with TRBJ2-3; D remains ambiguous. Germline lookup yields CDR1 SGHDN and CDR2 FVKESK. This CDR3 region has 16 residues. Trimming shortened V by 1 base and J by 3 bases, and 14 bases separated the two germline ends. The CDR3 nucleotides read TGTGCCAGCAGCCAAGTTCGCAACAGAGCTACAGATACGCAGTATTTT. Protein product: CASSQVRNRATDTQYF. The full variable domain, its missing parts supplied by reference TRBV14 and TRBJ2-3, is EAGVTQFPSHSVIEKGQTVTLRCDPISGHDNLYWYRRVMGKEIKFLLHFVKESKQDESGMPNNRFLAERTGGTYSTLKVQPAELEDSGVYFCASSQVRNRATDTQYFGPGTRLTVL.

This chain links TRBV5-1 with TRBJ1-4; possibly TRBD1 for D (6 bases). This CDR3 region has 13 residues. Germline loops: CDR1 SGHRS, CDR2 YFSETQ. Trimming left V 0 bases short and J 12 bases short, with 12 bases between. The CDR3 bases are TGCGCCAGCAGCTTGGAAGGGGGGCTGGAACTGTTTTTT. Protein sequence: CASSLEGGLELFF.

The chain links TRBV7-2 to TRBJ1-1; D unclear. Germline-derived CDR1 and CDR2 are SGHTA and FQGNSA. This CDR3 comprises 13 residues. V dropped 0 bases and J dropped 7 bases, with 9 bases sitting between them. For the CDR3, the DNA is TGTGCCAGCAGCTTAGCGCGAGGCAGTGAAGCTTTCTTT. It yields the protein CASSLARGSEAFF.

The rearrangement links TRBV7-9 to TRBJ2-3; D is perhaps TRBD2 (6 bases). CDR3 length: 14 amino acids. The germline gives CDR1 SEHNR, CDR2 FQNEAQ (reference sequence). Trimming took 5 bases from V and 0 from J, leaving 9 bases between them. The CDR3 region has the DNA TGTGCCAGCAGCCCGACTAGTAGCACAGATACGCAGTATTTT. Encoded protein: CASSPTSSTDTQYF.

This clone was counted once. The chain carries TRBV5-6 and TRBJ1-3; D ambiguous. The germline V gene encodes CDR1 SGHDT and CDR2 YYEEEE. V gave up 1 base and J gave up 7 bases, with 9 bases separating them. CDR3 length: 13 residues. In DNA, the CDR3 is TGTGCCAGCAGCTTGCTCATGTCGAACACCATATATTTT. This gives the protein CASSLLMSNTIYF.

CDR3 residues: CASSDRNAAAVNTEAFF. CDR3 bases: TGTGCCAGCAGCGACCGCAACGCCGCGGCGGTGAACACTGAAGCTTTCTTT. This rearrangement joins TRBV21-1 to TRBJ1-1. TRBV21-1 is given as a pseudogene. CDR3 length: 17 residues.

The chain recombines TRBV7-2 with TRBJ2-5, with unresolved D. The V gene's germline CDR1 is SGHTA and CDR2 FQGNSA. Trimming stripped 2 bases from V and 4 bases from J, with 11 bases between. The CDR3 spans 14 residues. The CDR3 DNA is TGTGCCAGCAGCTTAAGCGTTGGCGTAGAGACCCAGTACTTC. Its translation: CASSLSVGVETQYF. Supplemented by reference TRBV7-2 and TRBJ2-5, the full variable domain reads GAGVSQSPSNKVTEKGKDVELRCDPISGHTALYWYRQSLGQGLEFLIYFQGNSAPDKSGLPSDRFSAERTGGSVSTLTIQRTQQEDSAVYLCASSLSVGVETQYFGPGTRLLVL.

V and J are TRBV4-2 and TRBJ1-5; D ambiguous. V was trimmed by 1 base and J by 1 base, leaving 14 bases between them. This CDR3 comprises 17 residues. Germline V gene lookup returns CDR1 LGHNA and CDR2 YNFKEQ. CDR3 sequence reads: CASSQVFGAGSNQPQHF. The DNA of the CDR3 is TGTGCCAGCAGCCAAGTATTTGGTGCGGGAAGCAATCAGCCCCAGCATTTT.